The entry below gives a single T cell receptor (beta chain) sequence along with its context. The CDR3 covers 17 residues. Germline lookup yields CDR1 ENHRY and CDR2 SYGVKD. V was pared by 1 base and J by 2 bases, with 17 bases between. This sample stems from a study of cytomegalovirus exposure and HLA in healthy donors. The PCR made use of 60 Vbeta and 13 Jbeta primers. Sequencing used immunoSEQ multiplex PCR; TCRdb keeps in-frame clones, though not all of them. The sample consists of 150,000 to 200,000 clones, more than 80% of them appearing once. The chain combines TRBV10-3 with TRBJ1-1; possible D gene TRBD1, 6 bases. The sample taken for sequencing was PBMCs. The TCR comes from a man aged 18 to 29 in good health and CMV-seronegative. The CDR3 nucleotides are TGTGCCATCAGTGAGTATTTGGGACAAGACCTTAACACTGAAGCTTTCTTT. It is translated as CAISEYLGQDLNTEAFF.